The T cell receptor beta chain under discussion was sequenced for a study of early T cells in non-severe SARS-CoV-2 infection. Study information: Whole-blood bulk RNA, unsorted, was sequenced, and chains were unpaired.

Germline values: CDR1 SNHLY, CDR2 FYNNEI. The CDR3 length is 15 residues. Trimming removed 3 bases from V and 9 bases from J; junction bases left unmatched: 8. The protocol attached unique molecular identifiers to individual cDNA molecules. MiXCR, applied by TCRdb to the 5' RACE reads, yields one record per CDR3 protein. The sample records about 33,000 distinct CDR3 sequences, 3% to 4% being singletons. This clonotype was detected many times. Its antigen is unidentified. Regarding the study as a whole: Matches to VDJdb favored anti-spike CD8 responses and missed private and CD4 specificities.

Sequenced material: whole blood. The clonotype was recovered from an adult who was a healthcare worker with PCR-confirmed SARS-CoV-2 infection or an uninfected control (not recorded which). The chain uses TRBV2 and TRBJ2-1, with TRBD2 matching 10 bases. In DNA, the CDR3 is TGTGCCAGCAGTGATTTGCTAGCGGGAGTTGGTGAGCAGTTCTTC. Amino acid sequence: CASSDLLAGVGEQFF.